This T cell receptor beta chain was sequenced for a study of shared T cell receptors in the human thymus. TCRdb's table, derived via immunoSEQ multiplex PCR, lists solely in-frame clones and lacks some. The table includes hundreds of thousands of clones, 87% detected once. CDR1 and CDR2 from the germline V gene are SGHAT and FQNNGV. J gave up 4 bases and V 6 bases, and 4 bases lay outside the gene matches. The CDR3 contains 13 residues. This sample also belongs to another study, concerning human thymus T cells.

This chain links TRBV11-2 with TRBJ1-2, with 8 positions matching TRBD1. This receptor was taken from a boy under two years old with a congenital heart defect. The sequenced material came from thymocytes. The CDR3 region is CASRPQGGYGYTF. The CDR3 nucleotides are TGTGCCAGCAGACCACAGGGGGGCTATGGCTACACCTTC.